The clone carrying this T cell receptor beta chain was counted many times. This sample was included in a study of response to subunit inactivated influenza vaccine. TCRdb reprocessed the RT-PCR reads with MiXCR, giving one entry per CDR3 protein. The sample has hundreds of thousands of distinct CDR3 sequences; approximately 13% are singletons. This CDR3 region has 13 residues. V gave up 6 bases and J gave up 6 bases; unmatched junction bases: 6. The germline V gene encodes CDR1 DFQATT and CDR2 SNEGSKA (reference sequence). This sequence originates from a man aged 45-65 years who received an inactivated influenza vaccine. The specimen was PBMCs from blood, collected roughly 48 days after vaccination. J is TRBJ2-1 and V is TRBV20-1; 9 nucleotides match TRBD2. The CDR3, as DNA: TGCAGTGCCGACGGACTAGCGCTCAATGAGCAGTTCTTC. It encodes CSADGLALNEQFF.